The clone carrying this T cell receptor (beta chain) came up a few times. Its antigen remains unknown. The entry originates in a study of vaccination and CD4 T cells after COVID-19. Study at large: Convalescent patients were SARS-CoV-2 positive by nasal swab PCR; ten or so mild, one severe. The cells were exposed to overlapping spike peptides originating from SARS-CoV-2, HCoV-NL63, HCoV-OC43 and HCoV-229E for stimulation.

Stated treatment: approximately nine-day PBMC culture with coronavirus spike peptide pools or control peptides (ViraFEST assay). Oncomine TCR Beta short-read sequencing was applied to DNA from cultured CD4+ T cells. Via MiXCR, TCRdb re-called the PCR reads, giving one row per CDR3 protein. The data hold 8,500 to 13,000 distinct CDR3 sequences, with approximately 48% observed a single time. Losses at the gene ends were 3 bases for V and 2 bases for J; bases not matched to a gene: 5. This CDR3 is built from 16 residues. The germline V gene encodes CDR1 KGHSH and CDR2 LQKENI. The receptor was isolated from a human donor who had recovered from COVID-19. Sequencing input: CD4+ T cells from blood, cultured in vitro. The chain combines TRBV18 with TRBJ2-3; 10 nucleotides agree with TRBD2. CDR3 nucleotides: TGTGCCAGCTCACCCCCCAGCGGGGGGGCCACAGATACGCAGTATTTT. Its protein is CASSPPSGGATDTQYF.